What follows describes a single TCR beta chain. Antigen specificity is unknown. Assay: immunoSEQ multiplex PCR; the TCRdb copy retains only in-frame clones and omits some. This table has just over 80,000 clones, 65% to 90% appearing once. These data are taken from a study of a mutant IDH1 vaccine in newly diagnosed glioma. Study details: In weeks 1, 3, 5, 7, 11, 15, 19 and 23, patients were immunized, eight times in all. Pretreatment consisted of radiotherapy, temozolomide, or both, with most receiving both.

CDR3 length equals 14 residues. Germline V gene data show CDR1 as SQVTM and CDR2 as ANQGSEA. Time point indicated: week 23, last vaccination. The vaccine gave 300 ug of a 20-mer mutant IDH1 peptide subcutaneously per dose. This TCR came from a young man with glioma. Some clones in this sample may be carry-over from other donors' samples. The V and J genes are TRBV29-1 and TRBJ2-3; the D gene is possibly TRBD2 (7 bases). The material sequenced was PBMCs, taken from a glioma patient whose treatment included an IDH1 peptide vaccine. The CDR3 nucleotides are TGCATGACGGGGGGCCCCCTTAGCACAGATACGCAGTATTTT. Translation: CMTGGPLSTDTQYF.